This T cell receptor beta chain was sequenced during a study of cytomegalovirus exposure and HLA in healthy donors. The CDR3 contains 17 residues. Germline trimming cut 6 bases from V and 0 bases from J; bases unmatched to any gene: 12. The germline V gene has CDR1 MNHEY and CDR2 SMNVEV (reference sequence). Researchers ran the PCR with 60 Vbeta and 13 Jbeta primers. Clones were read by immunoSEQ multiplex PCR, and TCRdb kept only the in-frame ones, dropping some. The sample consists of fewer than 150,000 clones, roughly 85% of them appearing once. The V gene is TRBV27, the J gene TRBJ2-5, with 8 positions matching TRBD2. The specimen sequenced was PBMCs. The source of this sequence is a man aged 35 to 55 in good health and CMV-seropositive. In DNA, the CDR3 is TGTGCCAGCAGCCCCGAGCCTACTAGCGGATACCAAGAGACCCAGTACTTC. This sequence encodes CASSPEPTSGYQETQYF.